Listed here is a single TCR beta chain. The sample belongs to a study of blood T cell repertoires in COVID-19. Study at large: There were acute and convalescent COVID-19 samples, and they came from the United States, Italy and Spain. Sample material is recorded as cDNA or gDNA derived from T cells, B-cell-depleted T cells, or PBMCs.

The V and J ends lost 0 bases and 6 bases respectively, with 12 bases between them. Germline loops: CDR1 GTSNPN, CDR2 SVGIG (reference sequence). This CDR3 comprises 13 residues. Per the study methods: Counts of nucleated cells, estimated from reference gene primer amplification, were obtained. Profiled with immunoSEQ multiplex PCR; TCRdb holds only in-frame clones, not every one. V, J and clone size derive from that table, while D and trimming were established from the DNA sequence. The sample gives 20,000 or so clones, roughly 85% of which show up once; about two thirds is in the top ten. V is TRBV30 and J is TRBJ2-7; D is perhaps TRBD1 (5 bases). The sample taken for sequencing was peripheral blood. The sequence derives from a man aged 80 or over with acute or convalescent COVID-19. In DNA form, the CDR3 reads TGTGCCTGGAGTGTAAGCGTGGGGCGCGAGCAGTACTTC. Translating gives CAWSVSVGREQYF.